These 17 T cell receptor beta chains originate from one sample sequenced in a study of T cell responses to AZD1222 COVID-19 vaccine. Clones were sequenced by immunoSEQ multiplex PCR, and TCRdb holds only the in-frame ones, with some missing. The sample carries under 150,000 clones, roughly nine tenths recorded once. The sample in question was peripheral blood, obtained on day 0 of AZD1222 vaccination. The receptors shown here come from an adult in good health.

The rearrangement links TRBV5-1 to TRBJ2-1; 8 bases fit TRBD2. The CDR3 runs to 14 residues. The germline CDR1 and CDR2 sequences are SGHRS and YFSETQ. Unmatched junction bases numbered 3, after V lost 5 bases and J lost 2 bases. DNA for the CDR3: TGCGCCAGCAGTGTTAGCGGGGCCTACAATGAGCAGTTCTTC. This codes for CASSVSGAYNEQFF.

This rearrangement joins TRBV11-3 to TRBJ2-2; D remains unclear. This CDR3 is built from 15 residues. From germline, CDR1 is SGHNT and CDR2 YENEEA. Trimming cost V 1 base and J 1 base, with 7 bases left between them. CDR3 sequence (DNA): TGTGCCAGCAGCTTAGGGGTACAGAACACCGGGGAGCTGTTTTTT. Encoded protein: CASSLGVQNTGELFF.

The chain links TRBV9 to TRBJ1-3; 8 nucleotides line up with TRBD1. The germline CDR1 and CDR2 sequences are SGDLS and YYNGEE. This CDR3 contains 13 residues. Trimming took 3 bases from V and 10 from J; bases not matched to a gene: 6. This chain's CDR3 is CASSARQGQTIYF. The CDR3 DNA reads TGTGCCAGCAGCGCCCGACAGGGGCAGACCATATATTTT.

The chain carries TRBV12-3 or TRBV12-4 and TRBJ1-6, with a possible D match to TRBD1 (5 bases). This CDR3 spans 13 amino acids. Trimming left V 8 bases short and J 10 bases short, with 15 bases between. In DNA form, the CDR3 reads TGTGCCAGCGGTAGCGGGGGGGACTCACCCCTCCACTTT. It translates to CASGSGGDSPLHF.

J is TRBJ1-1 and V is TRBV6-5, with D unclear. This CDR3 spans 14 amino acids. Germline assignment: CDR1 MNHEY and CDR2 SVGAGI. V was pared by 5 bases and J by 1 base, with 11 bases between. The CDR3 spells CASSHTVENTEAFF. CDR3 nucleotide sequence: TGTGCCAGCAGTCACACGGTGGAGAACACTGAAGCTTTCTTT.

This rearrangement joins TRBV12-3 or TRBV12-4 to TRBJ2-1; tentative D call: TRBD2 (6 bases). The V end lost 2 bases, the J end lost 10 bases, and 9 bases lay between the germline ends. The CDR3 sequence is 12 residues long. CDR3 residues: CASSLSGDEQFF. For the CDR3, the DNA is TGTGCCAGCAGTTTATCGGGGGACGAGCAGTTCTTC.

The chain uses TRBV7-2 and TRBJ2-7; maybe TRBD2 (5 bases). Per the germline V gene, CDR1 is SGHTA and CDR2 is FQGNSA. V was shortened by 7 bases and J by 1 base, with 14 bases between the two germline ends. The CDR3 sequence is 14 residues long. DNA for the CDR3: TGTGCCAGCACCCCCGGCACGGGGTCCTACGAGCAGTACTTC. This gives the protein CASTPGTGSYEQYF. The full variable domain, in which reference TRBV7-2 and TRBJ2-7 provide the parts outside the CDR3, is GAGVSQSPSNKVTEKGKDVELRCDPISGHTALYWYRQSLGQGLEFLIYFQGNSAPDKSGLPSDRFSAERTGGSVSTLTIQRTQQEDSAVYLCASTPGTGSYEQYFGPGTRLTVT.

The rearrangement joins TRBV7-9 to TRBJ2-7; TRBD2 is a possible D gene (6 bases). Germline-derived CDR1 and CDR2 are SEHNR and FQNEAQ (reference sequence). V lost 3 bases to trimming and J lost 2 bases, with 11 bases between them. The length of the CDR3 is 14 residues. In DNA form, the CDR3 reads TGTGCCAGCAGCTTCGGAGGGATCCCCTACGAGCAGTACTTC. Amino acids: CASSFGGIPYEQYF.

This chain links TRBV25-1 with TRBJ1-1; D is unclear. This CDR3 is 11 amino acids long. The V end lost 7 bases, the J end lost 1 base, and 4 bases lay between the germline ends. Germline lookup yields CDR1 MGHDK and CDR2 SYGVNS. DNA for the CDR3: TGTGCCAGCACCCGGAACACTGAAGCTTTCTTT. Translating gives CASTRNTEAFF.

The rearrangement joins TRBV5-1 to TRBJ2-6; D is uncertain. The CDR3 runs to 14 residues. Germline-derived CDR1 and CDR2 are SGHRS and YFSETQ. Trimming left V 3 bases short and J 1 base short, with 5 bases between. CDR3 nucleotide sequence: TGCGCCAGCAGCTCAGCGTCTGGGGCCAACGTCCTGACTTTC. Translation: CASSSASGANVLTF.

This chain uses TRBV6-5 with TRBJ2-7; D might be TRBD1 or TRBD2, each matching 5 bases. The CDR3 is 14 residues long. Germline V gene lookup returns CDR1 MNHEY and CDR2 SVGAGI. V lost 6 bases to trimming and J lost 0 bases, with 12 bases between them. CDR3 sequence (DNA): TGTGCCAGCAGGAGGGACCCCCTCTCCTACGAGCAGTACTTC. This gives the protein CASRRDPLSYEQYF.

This clone came up once. The V gene is TRBV27, the J gene TRBJ1-3; tentatively, D is TRBD1 (5 bases). The CDR3 extends over 14 amino acids. V was pared by 11 bases and J by 0 bases, with 14 bases between. Germline V gene sequence: CDR1 MNHEY, CDR2 SMNVEV (reference sequence). CDR3 protein: CASGTANSGNTIYF. The DNA of the CDR3 is TGTGCCTCGGGGACCGCAAACTCTGGAAACACCATATATTTT.

J is TRBJ2-3 and V is TRBV5-1, with 10 bases aligning to TRBD2. Germline V gene sequence: CDR1 SGHRS, CDR2 YFSETQ. The ends lost 4 bases at V and 1 base at J; junction bases unmatched: 3. The CDR3 loop spans 15 amino acids. CDR3 sequence: CASSRGTSGTDTQYF. The DNA of the CDR3 is TGCGCCAGCAGCCGTGGGACTAGCGGCACAGATACGCAGTATTTT.

The CDR3 bases are TGTGCCAGTAGTACCCTAATGACAGGTTACGAGCAGTACTTC. Its protein is CASSTLMTGYEQYF. The chain recombines TRBV19 with TRBJ2-7, with D possibly TRBD1 on 6 matching bases. The V gene's germline CDR1 is LNHDA and CDR2 SQIVND (reference sequence). Trimming took 4 bases from V and 4 from J, leaving 14 bases between them. The length of the CDR3 is 14 residues. The variable domain in full, with the rest retrieved from reference TRBV19 and TRBJ2-7, is DGGITQSPKYLFRKEGQNVTLSCEQNLNHDAMYWYRQDPGQGLRLIYYSQIVNDFQKGDIAEGYSVSREKKESFPLTVTSAQKNPTAFYLCASSTLMTGYEQYFGPGTRLTVT.

The genes are TRBV7-9 and TRBJ1-1; D is uncertain. V was cut by 5 bases and J by 8 bases, with 12 bases left in between. CDR1 SEHNR and CDR2 FQNEAQ come from the germline V gene (reference sequence). The CDR3 is made up of 12 amino acids. Written as DNA, the CDR3 is TGTGCCAGCAGCCGTGTCCCTCCAGAAGCTTTCTTT. As protein: CASSRVPPEAFF.

The V call is TRBV5-1, the J call TRBJ1-4; D gene uncertain. The CDR3 has 15 amino acids. Germline CDR1 SGHRS, CDR2 YFSETQ. Trimming took off 3 bases at V and 7 bases at J, with 16 bases between the two ends. The chain's CDR3 is CASSYGPRGVEKLFF. CDR3 sequence (DNA): TGCGCCAGCAGCTACGGACCCCGGGGTGTTGAAAAACTGTTTTTT.

This chain connects TRBV19 to TRBJ2-2; 7 nucleotides agree with TRBD1. V shed 5 bases, J shed 5 bases, and the junction held 8 bases outside the gene matches. Germline CDR1 and CDR2: LNHDA and SQIVND (reference sequence). The CDR3 spans 15 residues. The CDR3: CASSVQGVRTGELFF. DNA for the CDR3: TGTGCCAGTAGTGTCCAGGGGGTTAGAACCGGGGAGCTGTTTTTT.